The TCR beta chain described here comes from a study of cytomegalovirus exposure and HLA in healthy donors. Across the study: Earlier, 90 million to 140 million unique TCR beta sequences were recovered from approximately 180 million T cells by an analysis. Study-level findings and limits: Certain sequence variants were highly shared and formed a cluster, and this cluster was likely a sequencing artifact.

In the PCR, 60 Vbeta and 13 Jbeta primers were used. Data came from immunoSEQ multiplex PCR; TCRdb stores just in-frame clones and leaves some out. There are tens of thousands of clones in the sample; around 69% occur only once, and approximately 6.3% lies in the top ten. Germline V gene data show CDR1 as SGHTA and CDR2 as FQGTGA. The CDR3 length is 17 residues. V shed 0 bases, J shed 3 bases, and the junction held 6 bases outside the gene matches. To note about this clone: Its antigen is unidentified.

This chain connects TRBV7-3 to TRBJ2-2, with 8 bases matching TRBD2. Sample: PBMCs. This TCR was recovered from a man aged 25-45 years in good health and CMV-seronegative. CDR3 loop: CASSLTVRGADTGELFF. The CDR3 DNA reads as TGTGCCAGCAGCTTAACGGTGCGGGGGGCGGACACCGGGGAGCTGTTTTTT. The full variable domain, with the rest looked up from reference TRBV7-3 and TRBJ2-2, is GAGVSQTPSNKVTEKGKYVELRCDPISGHTALYWYRQSLGQGPEFLIYFQGTGAADDSGLPNDRFFAVRPEGSVSTLKIQRTERGDSAVYLCASSLTVRGADTGELFFGEGSRLTVL.